This entry is about one T cell receptor beta chain. This record comes from a study of blood T cell repertoires in COVID-19. The CDR3 consists of 14 residues. The protocol was immunoSEQ multiplex PCR, while the TCRdb copy is restricted to in-frame clones and leaves out a portion. The sample holds around 200,000 clones, about three quarters seen once. This clonotype was sampled from a woman at least 80 years old with active or convalescent COVID-19. The chain carries TRBV21-1 and TRBJ2-7; the listed D gene, TRBD1, was not tested against the DNA. TRBV21-1 constitutes a pseudogene. The sequencing input was peripheral blood. The CDR3: CASTRTGAGYEQYF. The CDR3 region has the DNA TGTGCCAGCACCCGGACAGGGGCTGGCTACGAGCAGTACTTC.